A selection of T cell receptor beta chains follows, all from one sample in a study of neoadjuvant nivolumab and ipilimumab in lung cancer. TCRdb keeps only in-frame clones here, not all; method: immunoSEQ multiplex PCR. The data contain approximately 35,000 clones, roughly nine tenths of them seen just once; the ten biggest clones take up 2.1%. Sequencing used peripheral blood, obtained after neoadjuvant nivolumab, alone or with ipilimumab, at or shortly before surgery. The source is an adult with non-small cell lung cancer. Both conserved end residues are part of each CDR3. Clone size is shown for a subset of rows, as once, few, many or a class of expanded clone.

15	TRBV7-9	TRBJ1-1	once	CASSLGGYLGTEAFF
13	TRBV19	TRBJ2-3	-	CASSSEVTDTQYF
15	TRBV5-4	TRBJ2-7	-	CASTTKGQGTVEQYF
11	TRBV29-1	TRBJ1-1	-	CSPFRGREAFF
14	TRBV7-9	TRBJ2-7	-	CASSLAEGVSNQYF
11	TRBV6-1	TRBJ1-2	-	CASTSYYGYTF
11	TRBV6-6	TRBJ2-7	few	CASSPNYEQYF
14	TRBV5-1	TRBJ1-5	-	CASSPDGHNQPQHF
12	TRBV9	TRBJ2-2	-	CASSVITGELFF
15	TRBV5-1	TRBJ2-3	-	CASSLERGGTDTQYF
14	TRBV7-9	TRBJ1-1	-	CASSLQTTLTEAFF
13	TRBV11-2	TRBJ1-1	-	CASSSPRGPEAFF
15	TRBV5-1	TRBJ1-1	-	CASSSHQGRHTEAFF
13	TRBV7-8	TRBJ1-5	-	CASGKTNNQPQHF
14	TRBV7-9	TRBJ2-1	-	CASSFLGAHNEQFF
11	TRBV29-1	TRBJ1-2	-	CSVAGYYGYTF
14	TRBV5-4	TRBJ2-1	-	CASSPDSYNERQFF
15	TRBV28	TRBJ2-7	-	CATYGEGTGRYEQYF
12	TRBV7-9	TRBJ2-7	-	CASSYGQPEQYF
10	TRBV2	TRBJ2-7	-	CASSLGEQYF
17	TRBV5-4	TRBJ1-2	-	CASSLLGEQLRGGGYTF
16	TRBV4-1	TRBJ2-3	-	CASSQGLAGVLDTQYF
16	TRBV4-1	TRBJ1-2	-	CASSPTGSQGAYGYTF
14	TRBV15	TRBJ2-3	-	CATKTSGSTDTQYF
12	TRBV29-1	TRBJ2-7	-	CSVEFLDRLQYF
17	TRBV9	TRBJ2-6	-	CASSEEAGGFGANVLTF
12	TRBV7-9	TRBJ1-2	-	CASSLDGYGYTF
14	TRBV2	TRBJ2-7	-	CASTPDRTSYEQYF
15	TRBV27	TRBJ2-7	-	CASSPTGASSYEQYF
15	TRBV7-2	TRBJ2-1	-	CASSFKAGEGNEQFF
11	TRBV10-3	TRBJ1-2	-	CAISESYGYTF
15	TRBV7-9	TRBJ2-5	-	CASSLAELGTETQYF
15	TRBV6-1	TRBJ1-5	-	CASSQAGMGNQPQHF
16	TRBV5-4	TRBJ1-1	-	CASSLGQGWTNTEAFF
15	TRBV14	TRBJ2-1	once	CASSHRRTAYNEQFF
14	TRBV19	TRBJ1-2	-	CASSRTDGVYGYTF
16	TRBV5-4	TRBJ1-1	-	CASSLEIGGARTEAFF
13	TRBV5-1	TRBJ1-2	-	CASTAGTEGGYTF
12	TRBV6-4	TRBJ1-1	-	CATRDLTNRAFF
15	TRBV27	TRBJ2-2	-	CASRGAVMGTGELFF